Listed here are 32 T cell receptor beta chains from one sample, sequenced in a study of a mutant IDH1 vaccine in newly diagnosed glioma. Sequencing used immunoSEQ multiplex PCR; TCRdb keeps in-frame clones, though not all of them. The sample consists of tens of thousands of clones, approximately 83% of them appearing once. The time point: baseline, week 1 (first vaccination visit). Treatment: pre-vaccination baseline after standard-of-care therapy. This sample comprised PBMCs, obtained from a glioma patient treated with radiotherapy, temozolomide or both. The receptor source for this set is a woman in her forties or fifties with glioma.

The V and J genes are TRBV11-3 and TRBJ1-1; 9 bases agree with TRBD1. Trimming cost V 2 bases and J 10 bases; bases outside gene matches: 11. Germline lookup yields CDR1 SGHNT and CDR2 YENEEA. The CDR3 consists of 15 residues. The CDR3 DNA reads TGTGCCAGCAGCTTAAGAGTGGACAGGGGAGGAAGAGCTTTCTTT. Amino acid sequence: CASSLRVDRGGRAFF.

This chain joins TRBV7-2 and TRBJ1-3; D is unresolved. Germline V lookup: CDR1 SGHTA, CDR2 FQGNSA. The V and J ends lost 5 bases and 0 bases respectively, with 14 bases between them. This CDR3 is 16 amino acids long. The CDR3 here is CASSPRYVSSGNTIYF. The CDR3 nucleotides are TGTGCCAGCAGCCCGCGGTACGTTAGCTCTGGAAACACCATATATTTT. The variable domain in full, completed from reference TRBV7-2 and TRBJ1-3, reads GAGVSQSPSNKVTEKGKDVELRCDPISGHTALYWYRQSLGQGLEFLIYFQGNSAPDKSGLPSDRFSAERTGGSVSTLTIQRTQQEDSAVYLCASSPRYVSSGNTIYFGEGSWLTVV.

This clone was seen only a few times. This same CDR3 is encoded by further DNA sequences in the sample. This chain links TRBV7-2 with TRBJ2-6, with 16 bases lining up with TRBD2. The CDR3 length is 18 residues. After removal of 5 bases from V and 2 bases from J, the junction contained 3 bases not matched to a gene. Germline CDR1 reads SGHTA; CDR2 reads FQGNSA. CDR3 residues: CASSLGLAGGAGANVLTF. CDR3 bases: TGTGCCAGCAGCCTGGGACTAGCGGGGGGGGCTGGGGCCAACGTCCTGACTTTC. Using reference TRBV7-2 and TRBJ2-6 for the parts outside the CDR3, the full variable domain is GAGVSQSPSNKVTEKGKDVELRCDPISGHTALYWYRQSLGQGLEFLIYFQGNSAPDKSGLPSDRFSAERTGGSVSTLTIQRTQQEDSAVYLCASSLGLAGGAGANVLTFGAGSRLTVL.

The rearrangement joins TRBV7-9 to TRBJ2-1; 7 bases agree with TRBD1. V lost 0 bases, J lost 0 bases, and 2 bases stayed unmatched. CDR1 and CDR2 (germline): SEHNR, FQNEAQ (reference sequence). The CDR3 loop spans 16 amino acids. The CDR3 here is CASSLAAGGSYNEQFF. The CDR3 bases are TGTGCCAGCAGCTTAGCAGCAGGGGGCTCCTACAATGAGCAGTTCTTC.

J is TRBJ2-5 and V is TRBV6-5, with TRBD2 matching over 8 bases. Germline CDR1 and CDR2: MNHEY and SVGAGI. V trimming: 5 bases; J trimming: 5 bases; junction bases outside the gene matches: 7. The CDR3 covers 14 residues. The CDR3 DNA follows: TGTGCCAGCAGTAAAAATCCTAGCGGGGAGACCCAGTACTTC. Residues: CASSKNPSGETQYF.

This sequence joins TRBV30 and TRBJ1-1; no clear D. The CDR3 runs to 13 residues. The V gene lost 3 bases and the J gene lost 0 bases, with 8 bases spanning the gap. The V gene's germline CDR1 is GTSNPN and CDR2 SVGIG (reference sequence). CDR3 sequence reads: CAWSERMNTEAFF. Written as DNA, the CDR3 is TGTGCCTGGAGCGAGCGAATGAACACTGAAGCTTTCTTT. The complete variable domain, with remaining parts taken from reference TRBV30 and TRBJ1-1, reads SQTIHQWPATLVQPVGSPLSLECTVEGTSNPNLYWYRQAAGRGLQLLFYSVGIGQISSEVPQNLSASRPQDRQFILSSKKLLLSDSGFYLCAWSERMNTEAFFGQGTRLTVV.

This clone was seen only a few times. Relative to the germline gene, one junction end is altered; a read error may explain this. DNA of the CDR3: TGTGCCACCAGCGGGGGGGGACACGGCAATGAGCAGTTCTTC. Residues: CATSGGGHGNEQFF. The chain links TRBV9 to TRBJ2-1; 10 bases map to TRBD2. There are 14 residues in the CDR3. The germline V gene encodes CDR1 SGDLS and CDR2 YYNGEE.

This clone is a singleton in its sample. The chain is built from TRBV5-4 and TRBJ2-7; the D gene is possibly TRBD2 (6 bases). CDR3 length: 12 amino acids. The V end lost 4 bases, the J end lost 7 bases, and 12 bases lay between the germline ends. Germline V lookup: CDR1 SGHNT, CDR2 YYREEE (reference sequence). CDR3 DNA: TGTGCCAGCAGCCTCTCCGGGGGAGAGCAGTACTTC. Translation gives CASSLSGGEQYF.

The V and J genes are TRBV9 and TRBJ2-4, with a weak D call TRBD1 (6 bases). Germline-derived CDR1 and CDR2 are SGDLS and YYNGEE. The length of the CDR3 is 15 residues. Trimming left V 4 bases short and J 8 bases short, with 19 bases between. The CDR3 protein is CASSPRDTGFHIQYF. As DNA, the CDR3 is TGTGCCAGCAGCCCCCGGGACACAGGGTTTCACATTCAGTACTTC.

Worth noting for this clone: This sample includes further DNA sequences coding for the same CDR3. This chain links TRBV5-1 with TRBJ1-2; D call uncertain. Trimming took 2 bases from V and 2 from J, leaving 7 bases between them. The CDR3 loop spans 13 amino acids. Germline CDR1 is SGHRS and CDR2 is YFSETQ. Here the CDR3 reads CASSLDGNYGYTF. The CDR3 region has the DNA TGCGCCAGCAGCTTAGACGGCAACTATGGCTACACCTTC.

The chain joins TRBV7-2 to TRBJ2-1; D ambiguous. Looked up from germline, CDR1 is SGHTA and CDR2 is FQGNSA. CDR3 length: 17 residues. Trimming removed 1 base from V and 7 bases from J, with 20 bases in between. The CDR3 DNA reads as TGTGCCAGCAGCTTAGTGGTTGTCGGACGAAACAAAAATGAGCAGTTCTTC. It yields the protein CASSLVVVGRNKNEQFF.

The V call is TRBV6-1, the J call TRBJ1-5; D is unclear. Trimming left V 2 bases short and J 6 bases short, with 8 bases between. The CDR3 extends over 13 amino acids. Germline V lookup: CDR1 MNHNS, CDR2 SASEGT. DNA for the CDR3: TGTGCCAGCAGTGAACGGGTAATTCAGCCCCAGCATTTT. Encoded protein: CASSERVIQPQHF.

The CDR3, as DNA: TGTGCCAGTAGTAGAACAGGGGGCCGGGTGGATCAGCCCCAGCATTTT. This gives the protein CASSRTGGRVDQPQHF. V gene TRBV19 combines with J gene TRBJ1-5; 9 bases fit TRBD1. V trimming: 4 bases; J trimming: 5 bases; junction bases outside the gene matches: 9. Germline-derived CDR1 and CDR2 are LNHDA and SQIVND (reference sequence). This CDR3 is built from 16 residues. Filled out from reference TRBV19 and TRBJ1-5, the complete variable domain reads DGGITQSPKYLFRKEGQNVTLSCEQNLNHDAMYWYRQDPGQGLRLIYYSQIVNDFQKGDIAEGYSVSREKKESFPLTVTSAQKNPTAFYLCASSRTGGRVDQPQHFGDGTRLSIL.

The chain is built from TRBV5-4 and TRBJ2-3; TRBD2 agrees at 7 bases. V lost 3 bases to trimming and J lost 1 base; unmatched junction nucleotides: 11. The CDR3 is made up of 17 amino acids. Per germline, CDR1 SGHNT and CDR2 YYREEE (reference sequence). The CDR3 here is CASSYRIGGSGTDTQYF. The CDR3 DNA reads TGTGCCAGCAGCTATAGGATCGGGGGGTCGGGCACAGATACGCAGTATTTT.

The chain combines TRBV29-1 with TRBJ1-2; 10 bases match TRBD1. Germline V CDR1 and CDR2: SQVTM, ANQGSEA. Losses at the gene ends were 1 base for V and 0 bases for J; bases not matched to a gene: 2. The CDR3 covers 15 residues. The CDR3 DNA sequence: TGCAGCGTTGAAGGGGACAGGGGAGCTAACTATGGCTACACCTTC. Translating it yields CSVEGDRGANYGYTF.

The rearrangement uses TRBV7-9 and TRBJ1-1; 8 bases are a match to TRBD1. The CDR3 extends over 15 amino acids. Germline V gene data show CDR1 as SEHNR and CDR2 as FQNEAQ (reference sequence). The trim removed 6 bases at V and 1 base at J, leaving 7 bases unmatched. CDR3 in amino acids: CASRRSGTGNTEAFF. CDR3 in DNA: TGTGCCAGCAGACGATCCGGGACAGGGAACACTGAAGCTTTCTTT.

This rearrangement joins TRBV30 to TRBJ1-5; TRBD1 aligns across 8 bases. The V segment lost 1 base and the J segment 3 bases; nucleotides outside the gene matches: 2. This CDR3 comprises 14 residues. Germline V gene data show CDR1 as GTSNPN and CDR2 as SVGIG (reference sequence). The CDR3: CAWSAQGANQPQHF. The CDR3 DNA reads TGTGCCTGGAGTGCCCAGGGGGCCAATCAGCCCCAGCATTTT.

The rearrangement joins TRBV6-5 to TRBJ1-2, with 7 bases aligning to TRBD1. The CDR3 extends over 15 amino acids. V dropped 5 bases and J dropped 3; count of bases not matched to a gene: 9. From germline, CDR1 is MNHEY and CDR2 SVGAGI. The CDR3 sequence: CASSAQLGQDYGYTF. The CDR3 DNA follows: TGTGCCAGCAGTGCCCAACTCGGACAGGACTATGGCTACACCTTC.

The chain joins TRBV6-1 to TRBJ1-2; 8 nucleotides line up with TRBD1. The length of the CDR3 is 15 residues. With V trimmed by 6 bases and J by 3 bases, 9 bases remained unmatched. Germline V gene data show CDR1 as MNHNS and CDR2 as SASEGT. CDR3 residues: CASRKPGGLDYGYTF. The CDR3 DNA follows: TGTGCCAGCAGGAAACCAGGGGGCCTGGACTATGGCTACACCTTC.

This sequence joins TRBV30 and TRBJ1-3; weak D call: TRBD1 (6 bases). Germline CDR1 is GTSNPN and CDR2 is SVGIG (reference sequence). This CDR3 spans 15 amino acids. V was pared by 5 bases and J by 2 bases, with 16 bases between. CDR3 in amino acids: CAWGGLGRPGNTIYF. For the CDR3, the DNA is TGTGCCTGGGGGGGCTTAGGGAGGCCTGGAAACACCATATATTTT.

This chain connects TRBV15 to TRBJ2-7, with D tentatively TRBD2 (7 bases). Looked up from germline, CDR1 is LNHNV and CDR2 is YYDKDF (reference sequence). The V and J ends lost 3 bases and 5 bases respectively, with 14 bases between them. CDR3 size: 14 residues. CDR3 in DNA: TGTGCCACCAGCAGGAGGGGGGGAAACCACGAGCAGTACTTC. Translated, it gives CATSRRGGNHEQYF.

This rearrangement joins TRBV6-6 to TRBJ1-1; TRBD1 might be the D (6 bases). From germline, CDR1 is MNHNY and CDR2 SVGAGI (reference sequence). The CDR3 sequence is 13 residues long. V lost 2 bases to trimming and J lost 7 bases, with 11 bases between them. CDR3: CASSYRDRFEAFF. The CDR3 DNA sequence: TGTGCCAGCAGTTACCGTGACAGGTTTGAAGCTTTCTTT.

This clone occurred a few times. The V call is TRBV7-2, the J call TRBJ1-2, with D unresolved. Germline loops: CDR1 SGHTA, CDR2 FQGNSA. The CDR3 is 13 amino acids. Trimming left V 5 bases short and J 0 bases short, with 7 bases between. The CDR3 loop reads CASSPHTNYGYTF. The CDR3 DNA is TGTGCCAGCAGCCCGCATACTAACTATGGCTACACCTTC.

The CDR3 DNA reads TGTGCCTGGAGTGTACTGTATGGCTACACCTTC. Translation gives CAWSVLYGYTF. The V call is TRBV30, the J call TRBJ1-2; D remains ambiguous. This CDR3 is built from 11 residues. The germline CDR1 and CDR2 sequences are GTSNPN and SVGIG (reference sequence). Trimming took off 0 bases at V and 5 bases at J, with 4 bases between the two ends.

The rearrangement links TRBV1 to TRBJ1-6; TRBD1 is taken as the D call from the table, unchecked against the DNA. TRBV1 is recorded as a pseudogene. The CDR3 is 14 residues long. The CDR3 DNA reads as TGCACCAGCATCGGGACAGGGGTTTTCTCACCCCTCCACTTT. Residues: CTSIGTGVFSPLHF.

The CDR3 DNA reads as TGCGCCAGCAGCCCGGGCGGGGGAGGCACTGAAGCTTTCTTT. Protein sequence: CASSPGGGGTEAFF. The chain recombines TRBV5-1 with TRBJ1-1; D perhaps matches TRBD1 (5 bases). Trimming removed 4 bases at V and 4 bases at J, with 14 bases between. This CDR3 comprises 14 residues. Looked up from germline, CDR1 is SGHRS and CDR2 is YFSETQ. The full variable domain, completed using reference TRBV5-1 and TRBJ1-1, is KAGVTQTPRYLIKTRGQQVTLSCSPISGHRSVSWYQQTPGQGLQFLFEYFSETQRNKGNFPGRFSGRQFSNSRSEMNVSTLELGDSALYLCASSPGGGGTEAFFGQGTRLTVV.

V and J are TRBV18 and TRBJ2-3, with 10 positions matching TRBD2. Trimming removed 4 bases from V and 1 base from J; junction bases left unmatched: 5. The CDR3 extends over 16 amino acids. In germline, CDR1 is KGHSH, CDR2 LQKENI. CDR3 protein: CASSQLGLAGTDTQYF. In DNA form, the CDR3 reads TGTGCCAGCTCACAACTCGGACTAGCGGGCACAGATACGCAGTATTTT.

The rearrangement uses TRBV5-1 and TRBJ1-5, with 8 bases aligning to TRBD1. CDR3 length: 15 amino acids. The V gene end was trimmed by 2 bases and the J gene end by 6 bases; junction bases not matched to a gene: 7. Germline V gene lookup returns CDR1 SGHRS and CDR2 YFSETQ. CDR3 protein: CASSFSGGVGQPQHF. DNA of the CDR3: TGCGCCAGCAGCTTTTCAGGGGGCGTAGGTCAGCCCCAGCATTTT. The entire variable domain, with the rest obtained from reference TRBV5-1 and TRBJ1-5, is as follows: KAGVTQTPRYLIKTRGQQVTLSCSPISGHRSVSWYQQTPGQGLQFLFEYFSETQRNKGNFPGRFSGRQFSNSRSEMNVSTLELGDSALYLCASSFSGGVGQPQHFGDGTRLSIL.

The V gene is TRBV5-4, the J gene TRBJ2-5; 8 bases align to TRBD2. In germline, CDR1 is SGHNT, CDR2 YYREEE (reference sequence). J lost 3 bases, V lost 2 bases, and 6 bases had no gene match. The CDR3 consists of 15 residues. CDR3 protein: CASSFPGLVKETQYF. CDR3 coding DNA: TGTGCCAGCAGCTTCCCGGGACTAGTTAAAGAGACCCAGTACTTC.

The chain links TRBV5-6 to TRBJ1-5; 7 bases map to TRBD1. CDR1 SGHDT and CDR2 YYEEEE come from the germline V gene. V trimming: 3 bases; J trimming: 1 base; junction bases outside the gene matches: 10. This CDR3 region has 17 residues. The CDR3 region has the DNA TGTGCCAGCAGCTATAGGGGGCTTGGGGAAAGCAATCAGCCCCAGCATTTT. Amino acids: CASSYRGLGESNQPQHF. The variable domain in full, completed from reference TRBV5-6 and TRBJ1-5, reads DAGVTQSPTHLIKTRGQQVTLRCSPKSGHDTVSWYQQALGQGPQFIFQYYEEEERQRGNFPDRFSGHQFPNYSSELNVNALLLGDSALYLCASSYRGLGESNQPQHFGDGTRLSIL.

The J gene is TRBJ1-5, the V gene TRBV4-3; D is unclear. Germline V CDR1 and CDR2: LGHNA, YSLEER. V lost 3 bases, J lost 11 bases, and 14 bases lay in between. There are 13 residues in the CDR3. CDR3 amino acids: CASSHHLPSAQHF. The CDR3 DNA follows: TGCGCCAGCAGCCATCATCTCCCGTCCGCCCAGCATTTT.

The V and J genes are TRBV5-1 and TRBJ2-1; D is undetermined. The CDR3 is made up of 15 amino acids. CDR1 is SGHRS and CDR2 is YFSETQ in the germline V gene. The ends were cut back, 1 base at V and 4 bases at J, with 12 bases in the middle. In nucleotides, the CDR3 is TGCGCCAGCAGCTTGACGGCTCTACGTTACAATGAGCAGTTCTTC. Residues: CASSLTALRYNEQFF.